This T cell receptor beta chain was captured in a study of CD8 T cells in Susac syndrome. Study findings and constraints: The study's TCR sequencing and HLA analysis covered a relatively small number of individuals, and the study acknowledged this.

In the case of this clonotype: No antigen is known for it.

Trimming cost V 1 base and J 4 bases; bases outside gene matches: 3. The CDR3 is 15 amino acids. An input of about 0.45 to 1 ug of RNA was subjected to reverse transcription using random hexamers. Coverage of TCR beta CDR3 amplification by immunoSEQ multiplex PCR extended to 54 Vbeta and 13 Jbeta. MiXCR was run by TCRdb on the immunoSEQ multiplex PCR reads, yielding one entry per CDR3 protein. The sample consists of 180,000 or so distinct CDR3 sequences, about 93% of them appearing once. Sequencing of TCR beta was performed on blood CD8+ T cells and on blood CD4+ T cells. Isolation of CD8+ and CD4+ T cells was performed negatively, whereas enrichment of TEMRA cells was done by FACS.

The V gene is TRBV12-3 or TRBV12-4, the J gene TRBJ2-1, with 8 bases matching TRBD2. The sequencing sample was made of CD4+ T cells from PBMCs. The receptor was isolated from a human donor in good health. The CDR3 here is CASSLDGGGYNEQFF. The CDR3 coding sequence is TGTGCCAGCAGTTTAGACGGGGGGGGTTACAATGAGCAGTTCTTC.